This TCR beta chain was documented in a study of blood T cell repertoires in COVID-19. About the study: There were acute and convalescent COVID-19 samples, and they came from the United States, Italy and Spain. The analysed material was cDNA or gDNA that came from T cells, B-cell-depleted T cells, or PBMCs.

Original analysis: Estimates of nucleated cell counts were drawn from the amplification of reference gene primers. Sequencing was performed with immunoSEQ multiplex PCR; in TCRdb, only in-frame clones are kept and a portion is missing. D and trimming were read from the DNA, whereas the V and J calls and clone size are those reported in that table. Of roughly 80,000 clones listed, approximately 80% are singletons. This CDR3 has 15 amino acids. V dropped 3 bases and J dropped 2 bases, with 11 bases sitting between them. Germline V gene lookup returns CDR1 LNHDA and CDR2 SQIVND (reference sequence). Sequencing used peripheral blood. This sequence joins TRBV19 and TRBJ2-1; D might be TRBD2 (5 bases). The source is a woman aged 55-69 years with acute or convalescent COVID-19. CDR3 coding DNA: TGTGCCAGTAGTATGTGGGAGTATCCCTACAATGAGCAGTTCTTC. Translation: CASSMWEYPYNEQFF.